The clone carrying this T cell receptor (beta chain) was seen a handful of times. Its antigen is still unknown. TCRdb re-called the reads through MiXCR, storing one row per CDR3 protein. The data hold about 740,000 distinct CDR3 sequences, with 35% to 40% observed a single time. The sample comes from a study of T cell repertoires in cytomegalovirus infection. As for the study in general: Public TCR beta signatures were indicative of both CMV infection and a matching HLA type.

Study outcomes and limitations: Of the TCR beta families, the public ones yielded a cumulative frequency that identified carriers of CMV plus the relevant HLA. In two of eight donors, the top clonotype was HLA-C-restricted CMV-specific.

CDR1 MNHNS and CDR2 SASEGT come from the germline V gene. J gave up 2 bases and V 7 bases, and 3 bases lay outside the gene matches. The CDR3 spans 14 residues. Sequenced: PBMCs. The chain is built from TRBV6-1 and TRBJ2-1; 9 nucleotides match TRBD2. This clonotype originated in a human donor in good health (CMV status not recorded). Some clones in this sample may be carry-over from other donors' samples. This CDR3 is CASMPSGTYNEQFF. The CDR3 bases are TGTGCCAGCATGCCTAGCGGGACCTACAATGAGCAGTTCTTC.